This T cell receptor beta chain was sequenced for a study of human T cells and chemical hapten exposure. Study in general: The cohort included alopecia areata under or over 50% scalp, totalis and universalis. Study-level findings and limits: Expanded TCRs grouped into significantly more large CDR3 similarity clusters than controls produced.

The ends were cut back, 2 bases at V and 2 bases at J, with 15 bases in the middle. The CDR3 contains 17 residues. Germline V lookup: CDR1 SGHVS, CDR2 FQNEAQ. Individual cDNA molecules in this library carried unique molecular identifiers. TCRdb re-called the RACE reads with MiXCR, one entry per CDR3 protein. The data contain roughly 72,000 distinct CDR3 sequences, about a tenth of them seen just once; the ten biggest clones take up roughly 1.4%. This clonotype was seen a few times. What it recognizes is unknown. Time point: patch test 1, 2 weeks after DPC sensitization. Indicated treatment: therapeutic diphenylcyclopropenone sensitization with weekly scalp DPC.

The source material was whole blood, sampled in connection with sensitization to the hapten diphenylcyclopropenone (DPC). V gene TRBV7-8 combines with J gene TRBJ2-2; possible D gene TRBD2, 5 bases. This TCR derives from a woman between 45 and 65 years old with alopecia areata. Some clones in this sample may be carry-over from other donors' samples. The CDR3 loop is CASSLISAGSNTGELFF. CDR3 DNA: TGTGCCAGCAGCTTAATCTCCGCGGGCTCTAACACCGGGGAGCTGTTTTTT.